The T cell receptor (beta chain) described here comes from a study of cytomegalovirus exposure and HLA in healthy donors. Whereas donors were nominally healthy upon sampling, unrecorded immune exposures were probable. Use of 60 Vbeta and 13 Jbeta primers characterized the PCR. Produced via immunoSEQ multiplex PCR; TCRdb's table is partial and in-frame only. The sample contains some 190,000 clones, more than 65% of which appear only once. CDR1 is LGHNT, CDR2 FRNRAP, per germline. Trimming shortened V by 4 bases and J by 6 bases, and 13 bases separated the two germline ends. CDR3 length equals 13 residues.

The V call is TRBV12-5, the J call TRBJ2-7, with D possibly TRBD2 on 5 matching bases. The origin of this receptor is a female donor in good health and CMV-seronegative. Specimen: PBMCs. CDR3 in amino acids: CASGSGTRGEQYF. Written as DNA, the CDR3 is TGTGCTAGTGGTTCGGGAACACGAGGCGAGCAGTACTTC. Filled out from reference TRBV12-5 and TRBJ2-7, the complete variable domain reads DARVTQTPRHKVTEMGQEVTMRCQPILGHNTVFWYRQTMMQGLELLAYFRNRAPLDDSGMPKDRFSAEMPDATLATLKIQPSEPRDSAVYFCASGSGTRGEQYFGPGTRLTVT.